The 28 T cell receptor beta chains presented below share a single source sample, sequenced in a study of OX40 agonist ivuxolimab in advanced cancers. Assay used: immunoSEQ multiplex PCR; TCRdb lists only in-frame clones, some missing. The sample has about 55,000 clones, approximately 86% seen once. This material consisted of CD4+ or CD8+ T cells sorted from blood, taken in a trial of the OX40 agonist ivuxolimab. The receptor source for this set is an adult with an advanced solid tumor such as melanoma, head and neck, liver or kidney cancer.

The rearrangement joins TRBV11-2 to TRBJ2-7; a possible D gene is TRBD2 (5 bases). Between the trimmed V and J ends, which lost 7 bases and 5 bases, there was a span of 12 bases. The germline V gene has CDR1 SGHAT and CDR2 FQNNGV. This CDR3 is built from 12 residues. The CDR3 nucleotides are TGTGCCAGCACCCTTGGAGGCGACGAGCAGTACTTC. Protein sequence: CASTLGGDEQYF.

CDR3 nucleotide sequence: TGCGCCAGCAGCTTGGTCGGTACGAACACTGAAGCTTTCTTT. Protein product: CASSLVGTNTEAFF. V and J are TRBV5-1 and TRBJ1-1; D is uncertain. Germline V gene lookup returns CDR1 SGHRS and CDR2 YFSETQ. V dropped 0 bases and J dropped 1 base, with 7 bases sitting between them. The CDR3 loop spans 14 amino acids.

The V gene is TRBV4-3, the J gene TRBJ1-1; D is perhaps TRBD1 (5 bases). The CDR3 is 13 amino acids. Germline lookup yields CDR1 LGHNA and CDR2 YSLEER. Trimming took off 3 bases at V and 5 bases at J, with 10 bases between the two ends. This CDR3 reads CASSHGAETEAFF. For the CDR3, the DNA is TGCGCCAGCAGCCACGGGGCTGAGACTGAAGCTTTCTTT.

CDR3 in DNA: TGTGCCAGCGTGGGGACCCTCGCCATTCAGTACTTC. Translated: CASVGTLAIQYF. J is TRBJ2-4 and V is TRBV2, with D perhaps given as TRBD1 or TRBD2 (5 bases each). The CDR3 contains 12 residues. Germline CDR1 is SNHLY and CDR2 is FYNNEI. Between the trimmed V and J ends, which lost 8 bases and 9 bases, there was a span of 14 bases.

The chain links TRBV12-5 to TRBJ1-1; D ambiguous. Germline assignment: CDR1 LGHNT and CDR2 FRNRAP. V was shortened by 5 bases and J by 4 bases, with 23 bases between the two germline ends. There are 17 residues in the CDR3. This CDR3 is CASGPPGLADSTTEAFF. In nucleotides, the CDR3 is TGTGCTAGTGGTCCCCCCGGCCTAGCCGACTCGACCACTGAAGCTTTCTTT. The variable domain in full, with the rest retrieved from reference TRBV12-5 and TRBJ1-1, is DARVTQTPRHKVTEMGQEVTMRCQPILGHNTVFWYRQTMMQGLELLAYFRNRAPLDDSGMPKDRFSAEMPDATLATLKIQPSEPRDSAVYFCASGPPGLADSTTEAFFGQGTRLTVV.

This rearrangement joins TRBV19 to TRBJ2-4, with 7 bases matching TRBD2. The CDR3 loop spans 14 amino acids. V trimming: 5 bases; J trimming: 6 bases; junction bases outside the gene matches: 7. Looked up from germline, CDR1 is LNHDA and CDR2 is SQIVND (reference sequence). Here the CDR3 DNA reads TGTGCCAGTAGTCTAGGCGGGGGAGGAAACATTCAGTACTTC. It translates to CASSLGGGGNIQYF.

V is TRBV19 and J is TRBJ2-1; no clear D gene. Between the trimmed V and J ends, which lost 3 bases and 1 base, there was a span of 7 bases. Germline V gene lookup returns CDR1 LNHDA and CDR2 SQIVND (reference sequence). The CDR3 is 14 amino acids. The DNA for the CDR3 is TGTGCCAGTAGTATTATCGAATCCTACAATGAGCAGTTCTTC. As protein: CASSIIESYNEQFF.

This chain uses TRBV29-1 with TRBJ2-7, with 8 bases aligning to TRBD2. The trim removed 3 bases at V and 4 bases at J, leaving 8 bases unmatched. The CDR3 sequence is 14 residues long. The germline CDR1 and CDR2 sequences are SQVTM and ANQGSEA. The CDR3 loop reads CSVESVSGGYEQYF. As DNA, the CDR3 is TGCAGCGTTGAGAGTGTGAGCGGGGGTTACGAGCAGTACTTC.

CDR3 DNA sequence: TGTGCCAGCAGCTCGACCGGGACAGGGAAGGAAAAACTGTTTTTT. Translating it yields CASSSTGTGKEKLFF. The rearrangement uses TRBV7-2 and TRBJ1-4; TRBD1 aligns across 9 bases. CDR1 SGHTA and CDR2 FQGNSA come from the germline V gene. This CDR3 has 15 residues. The V segment lost 4 bases and the J segment 8 bases; nucleotides outside the gene matches: 8. The variable domain in full, completed from reference TRBV7-2 and TRBJ1-4, reads GAGVSQSPSNKVTEKGKDVELRCDPISGHTALYWYRQSLGQGLEFLIYFQGNSAPDKSGLPSDRFSAERTGGSVSTLTIQRTQQEDSAVYLCASSSTGTGKEKLFFGSGTQLSVL.

The chain is built from TRBV11-2 and TRBJ2-7; the D call may be TRBD1 or TRBD2 (5 bases each). CDR1 is SGHAT, CDR2 FQNNGV, per germline. Trimming pared 4 bases from V and 3 bases from J, leaving 16 bases between. This CDR3 region has 15 residues. The CDR3 DNA is TGTGCCAGCAGCTCCCAGGACGGGGCGCACTACGAGCAGTACTTC. This sequence encodes CASSSQDGAHYEQYF.

This clone appeared once. The chain joins TRBV10-3 to TRBJ2-7; D ambiguous. Germline-derived CDR1 and CDR2 are ENHRY and SYGVKD. V was shortened by 6 bases and J by 0 bases, with 15 bases between the two germline ends. This CDR3 spans 15 amino acids. CDR3 in DNA: TGTGCCATCAGAGGCTCAGAACTTAGCTCCTACGAGCAGTACTTC. Translating gives CAIRGSELSSYEQYF.

The chain carries TRBV9 and TRBJ2-5; D possibly corresponds to TRBD2 (5 bases). This CDR3 region has 14 residues. The V end lost 4 bases, the J end lost 2 bases, and 12 bases lay between the germline ends. Germline lookup yields CDR1 SGDLS and CDR2 YYNGEE. The CDR3 region has the DNA TGTGCCAGCAGCCCCGAGGGAGCACAAGAGACCCAGTACTTC. Its protein is CASSPEGAQETQYF.

This chain links TRBV4-1 with TRBJ1-4; D uncertain. Trimming shortened V by 1 base and J by 4 bases, and 13 bases separated the two germline ends. This CDR3 is built from 16 residues. CDR1 and CDR2 (germline): MGHRA, YSYEKL. The chain's CDR3 is CASSQGPGQLNEKLFF. The CDR3 coding sequence is TGCGCCAGCAGCCAAGGCCCCGGGCAGCTTAATGAAAAACTGTTTTTT.

The chain couples TRBV9 to TRBJ2-7, with no clear D. V was shortened by 0 bases and J by 4 bases, with 8 bases between the two germline ends. Per the germline V gene, CDR1 is SGDLS and CDR2 is YYNGEE. This CDR3 contains 13 residues. As DNA, the CDR3 is TGTGCCAGCAGCGTAGATGACCTATACGAGCAGTACTTC. Translated, it gives CASSVDDLYEQYF.

V is TRBV27 and J is TRBJ1-2; 8 nucleotides align to TRBD1. V shed 2 bases and J 4 bases; nucleotides not matched to a gene: 12. Germline CDR1 MNHEY, CDR2 SMNVEV (reference sequence). The CDR3 runs 17 residues. The CDR3 here is CASSLRGPGQEGYGYTF. CDR3 nucleotides: TGTGCCAGCAGTTTAAGGGGCCCGGGACAGGAGGGCTATGGCTACACCTTC.

Remarks on this clone: Sequence at one end of the junction differs from germline and may be a read error. The chain employs TRBV27 and TRBJ2-7, with D hard to call. Per the germline V gene, CDR1 is MNHEY and CDR2 is SMNVEV (reference sequence). The CDR3 loop spans 13 amino acids. The CDR3: CASSPDGSYGQYF. CDR3 coding DNA: TGTGCCAGCAGTCCGGACGGGTCCTACGGGCAGTACTTC.

This clone showed up just once. The rearrangement joins TRBV10-3 to TRBJ1-1, with TRBD1 identical over 7 bases. Germline V lookup: CDR1 ENHRY, CDR2 SYGVKD. Losses at the gene ends were 8 bases for V and 6 bases for J; bases not matched to a gene: 6. This CDR3 spans 12 amino acids. CDR3 sequence: CAIRAGGSEAFF. The CDR3 region has the DNA TGTGCCATCCGGGCAGGGGGTTCTGAAGCTTTCTTT.

This rearrangement joins TRBV4-2 to TRBJ2-7; TRBD1 might be the D (5 bases). The CDR3 is 15 residues long. Germline loops: CDR1 LGHNA, CDR2 YNFKEQ. The V gene lost 0 bases and the J gene lost 3 bases, with 12 bases spanning the gap. CDR3 in amino acids: CASSQEVGHLYEQYF. In nucleotides, the CDR3 is TGTGCCAGCAGCCAAGAGGTTGGACATCTCTACGAGCAGTACTTC.

This sequence joins TRBV4-3 and TRBJ1-5; D is unclear. This CDR3 comprises 15 residues. V lost 0 bases and J 5 bases, leaving 11 bases between the germline ends. Germline assignment: CDR1 LGHNA and CDR2 YSLEER. CDR3 in DNA: TGCGCCAGCAGCCAAGATGAGGAGAGTTATCAGCCCCAGCATTTT. As protein: CASSQDEESYQPQHF.

The J gene is TRBJ2-1, the V gene TRBV27; D perhaps matches TRBD2 (6 bases). Looked up from germline, CDR1 is MNHEY and CDR2 is SMNVEV (reference sequence). The CDR3 has 15 amino acids. Trimming took off 5 bases at V and 2 bases at J, with 13 bases between the two ends. The CDR3 sequence: CASSPEGSAYNEQFF. The CDR3 nucleotides are TGTGCCAGCAGTCCGGAGGGGTCGGCCTACAATGAGCAGTTCTTC.

As DNA, the CDR3 is TGTGCCAGCAGCCCCCAGCCGACTAGTTACAATGAGCAGTTCTTC. Protein product: CASSPQPTSYNEQFF. The chain combines TRBV7-2 with TRBJ2-1; TRBD2 is a possible D gene (6 bases). The CDR3 loop spans 15 amino acids. Trimming pared 5 bases from V and 4 bases from J, leaving 15 bases between. Germline-derived CDR1 and CDR2 are SGHTA and FQGNSA.

The rearrangement uses TRBV4-2 and TRBJ2-3; the D is unclear. Germline-derived CDR1 and CDR2 are LGHNA and YNFKEQ. CDR3 length equals 12 residues. Trimming took off 3 bases at V and 3 bases at J, with 4 bases between the two ends. CDR3: CASSQVTDTQYF. Written as DNA, the CDR3 is TGTGCCAGCAGCCAGGTAACAGATACGCAGTATTTT.

This clone was found once. This chain connects TRBV7-9 to TRBJ2-6, with 7 bases matching TRBD1. The V segment lost 2 bases and the J segment 11 bases; nucleotides outside the gene matches: 6. Germline lookup yields CDR1 SEHNR and CDR2 FQNEAQ (reference sequence). The CDR3 extends over 14 amino acids. The CDR3 spells CASSLIPGGDVLTF. The CDR3 DNA follows: TGTGCCAGCAGCTTAATCCCAGGGGGTGACGTCCTGACTTTC.

The genes are TRBV18 and TRBJ1-1, with D possibly being TRBD1 (5 bases). V was clipped by 6 bases and J by 3 bases, with 11 bases between them. There are 13 residues in the CDR3. Germline CDR1 and CDR2: KGHSH and LQKENI. The DNA for the CDR3 is TGTGCCAGCTCTCCCCGGGGGGACACTGAAGCTTTCTTT. Protein product: CASSPRGDTEAFF.

This rearrangement joins TRBV2 to TRBJ2-2; tentatively, D is TRBD2 (5 bases). Between the trimmed V and J ends, which lost 5 bases and 10 bases, there was a span of 11 bases. The CDR3 runs to 12 residues. Germline V gene lookup returns CDR1 SNHLY and CDR2 FYNNEI. As DNA, the CDR3 is TGTGCCAGCAGTTCAGGACTCCCGGAGCTGTTTTTT. Its protein is CASSSGLPELFF.

This clone was recorded a few times. The chain employs TRBV5-4 and TRBJ1-2; D is undetermined. CDR1 and CDR2 from the germline V gene are SGHNT and YYREEE (reference sequence). V was clipped by 1 base and J by 6 bases, with 7 bases between them. This CDR3 is built from 12 residues. The CDR3 nucleotides are TGTGCCAGCAGCTTGTTGGAGGATGGCTACACCTTC. It encodes CASSLLEDGYTF. Complete variable domain (other parts from reference TRBV5-4 and TRBJ1-2): ETGVTQSPTHLIKTRGQQVTLRCSSQSGHNTVSWYQQALGQGPQFIFQYYREEENGRGNFPPRFSGLQFPNYSSELNVNALELDDSALYLCASSLLEDGYTFGSGTRLTVV.

This clone was observed a few times. V and J are TRBV9 and TRBJ1-5, with no clear D. This CDR3 region has 15 residues. V gave up 0 bases and J gave up 0 bases, with 7 bases separating them. Germline V CDR1 and CDR2: SGDLS, YYNGEE. The CDR3 protein is CASSVAGNSNQPQHF. CDR3 in DNA: TGTGCCAGCAGCGTAGCGGGGAATAGCAATCAGCCCCAGCATTTT.

The V gene is TRBV13, the J gene TRBJ1-1; 10 bases are shared with TRBD1. This CDR3 spans 18 amino acids. Germline V CDR1 and CDR2: PRHDT, FYEKMQ (reference sequence). The ends lost 0 bases at V and 0 bases at J; junction bases unmatched: 7. The chain's CDR3 is CASSLGLGDRGMNTEAFF. Here the CDR3 DNA reads TGTGCCAGCAGCTTAGGCCTTGGGGACAGGGGTATGAACACTGAAGCTTTCTTT.